These 9 T cell receptor beta chains share one sample of origin, sequenced in a study of human T cells and chemical hapten exposure. Time point reported: patch test 1, 2 weeks after DPC sensitization. Regarding treatment: therapeutic diphenylcyclopropenone sensitization with weekly scalp DPC. A single record per CDR3 protein comes from TCRdb applying MiXCR to the RACE reads. The data show approximately 74,000 distinct CDR3 sequences, more than 30% seen once. Sequenced here: whole blood, sampled in connection with sensitization to the hapten diphenylcyclopropenone (DPC). These receptors originate from a man aged 40-49 years with alopecia areata. Some clones in this sample may be carry-over from other donors' samples.

The chain joins TRBV27 to TRBJ1-5, with D perhaps matching TRBD1 (6 bases). V dropped 4 bases and J dropped 1 base, with 11 bases sitting between them. The germline V gene has CDR1 MNHEY and CDR2 SMNVEV (reference sequence). CDR3 length: 15 residues. The CDR3 nucleotides read TGTGCCAGCAGTTCGCAGGGGAGGAGCAATCAGCCCCAGCATTTT. It translates to CASSSQGRSNQPQHF.

This clonotype was detected only a few times. The genes are TRBV20-1 and TRBJ1-4; weak D call: TRBD1 (6 bases). This CDR3 region has 14 residues. Trimming cost V 3 bases and J 4 bases, with 12 bases left between them. The germline V gene has CDR1 DFQATT and CDR2 SNEGSKA (reference sequence). The CDR3: CSARVGTSNEKLFF. In DNA, the CDR3 is TGCAGTGCTAGGGTCGGGACAAGTAATGAAAAACTGTTTTTT.

This clonotype occurred a few times. The chain is built from TRBV7-9 and TRBJ2-7; D possibly corresponds to TRBD1 (6 bases). Trimming took 7 bases from V and 0 from J, leaving 16 bases between them. This CDR3 has 15 residues. The V gene's germline CDR1 is SEHNR and CDR2 FQNEAQ (reference sequence). The CDR3 is CASTPPGAGSYEQYF. For the CDR3, the DNA is TGTGCCAGCACCCCCCCAGGGGCGGGCTCCTACGAGCAGTACTTC.

The chain couples TRBV7-9 to TRBJ2-2; no reliable D call. The V end was cut by 2 bases, the J end by 4 bases, with 8 bases between. From germline, CDR1 is SEHNR and CDR2 FQNEAQ (reference sequence). The CDR3 runs 14 residues. CDR3 nucleotides: TGTGCCAGCAGCTTACCTAGTGTCACCGGGGAGCTGTTTTTT. Encoded protein: CASSLPSVTGELFF.

V is TRBV6-6 and J is TRBJ2-5; either TRBD1 or TRBD2 may supply D (5 bases each). With 2 bases removed from V and 7 bases from J, the gap between germline ends came to 14 bases. Germline-derived CDR1 and CDR2 are MNHNY and SVGAGI (reference sequence). This CDR3 has 14 amino acids. CDR3 protein: CASSYGGPQGTQYF. CDR3 sequence (DNA): TGTGCCAGCAGTTACGGGGGACCGCAGGGGACCCAGTACTTC.

This chain links TRBV7-2 with TRBJ2-7; D is uncertain. This CDR3 is 13 amino acids long. Per the germline V gene, CDR1 is SGHTA and CDR2 is FQGNSA. V was trimmed by 5 bases and J by 6 bases, leaving 14 bases between them. CDR3: CASSGRSSREQYF. CDR3 DNA: TGTGCCAGCAGCGGGCGGTCCTCTCGCGAGCAGTACTTC.

The chain carries TRBV7-3 and TRBJ2-3; the D is unclear. Trimming removed 5 bases from V and 1 base from J, with 13 bases in between. Germline V CDR1 and CDR2: SGHTA, FQGTGA. The CDR3 spans 15 residues. The CDR3 sequence is CASSPSPLGTDTQYF. CDR3 coding DNA: TGTGCCAGCAGCCCGAGTCCGTTGGGCACAGATACGCAGTATTTT.

Only a few counts were recorded for this clonotype. The gene calls are TRBV28 and TRBJ2-7, with D perhaps matching TRBD2 (5 bases). The V gene's germline CDR1 is MDHEN and CDR2 SYDVKM. The CDR3 runs 13 residues. Trimming stripped 7 bases from V and 4 bases from J, with 14 bases between. CDR3 in DNA: TGTGCCAGCACCCTTATGGGAGTTTACGAGCAGTACTTC. It codes for CASTLMGVYEQYF. Looking up the rest from reference TRBV28 and TRBJ2-7 gives the full variable domain: DVKVTQSSRYLVKRTGEKVFLECVQDMDHENMFWYRQDPGLGLRLIYFSYDVKMKEKGDIPEGYSVSREKKERFSLILESASTNQTSMYLCASTLMGVYEQYFGPGTRLTVT.

This clonotype was observed a few times. The rearrangement uses TRBV7-8 and TRBJ2-7; 9 nucleotides agree with TRBD1. Per the germline V gene, CDR1 is SGHVS and CDR2 is FQNEAQ. This CDR3 region has 15 residues. V lost 4 bases and J lost 6; bases outside the gene matches: 10. CDR3 protein: CASSSLSEGQGEQYF. The CDR3 DNA is TGTGCCAGCAGCTCACTATCCGAGGGACAGGGCGAGCAGTACTTC.